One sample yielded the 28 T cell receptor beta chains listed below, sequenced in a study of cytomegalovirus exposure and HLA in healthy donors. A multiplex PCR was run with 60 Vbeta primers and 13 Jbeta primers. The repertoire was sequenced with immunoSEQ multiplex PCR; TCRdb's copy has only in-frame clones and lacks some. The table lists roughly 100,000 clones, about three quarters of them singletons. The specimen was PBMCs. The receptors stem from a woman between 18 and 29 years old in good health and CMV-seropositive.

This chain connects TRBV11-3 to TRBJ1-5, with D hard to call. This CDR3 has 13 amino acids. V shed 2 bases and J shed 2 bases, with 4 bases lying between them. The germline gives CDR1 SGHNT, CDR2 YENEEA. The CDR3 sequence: CASSLQGNQPQHF. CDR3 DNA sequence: TGTGCCAGCAGCTTACAGGGCAATCAGCCCCAGCATTTT. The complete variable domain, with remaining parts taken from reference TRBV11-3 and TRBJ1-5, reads EAGVVQSPRYKIIEKKQPVAFWCNPISGHNTLYWYLQNLGQGPELLIRYENEEAVDDSQLPKDRFSAERLKGVDSTLKIQPAELGDSAVYLCASSLQGNQPQHFGDGTRLSIL.

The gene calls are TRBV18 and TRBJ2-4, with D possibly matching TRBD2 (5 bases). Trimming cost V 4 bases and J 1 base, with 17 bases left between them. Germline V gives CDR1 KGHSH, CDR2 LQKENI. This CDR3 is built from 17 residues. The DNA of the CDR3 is TGTGCCAGCTCACTTACGGGGTCTGGGATTGCCAAAAACATTCAGTACTTC. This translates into CASSLTGSGIAKNIQYF.

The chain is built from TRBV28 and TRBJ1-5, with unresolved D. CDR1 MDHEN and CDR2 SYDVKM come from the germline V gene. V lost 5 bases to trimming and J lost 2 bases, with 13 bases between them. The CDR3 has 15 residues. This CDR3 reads CASSAQRGGNQPQHF. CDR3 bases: TGTGCCAGCAGTGCACAGCGCGGGGGCAATCAGCCCCAGCATTTT.

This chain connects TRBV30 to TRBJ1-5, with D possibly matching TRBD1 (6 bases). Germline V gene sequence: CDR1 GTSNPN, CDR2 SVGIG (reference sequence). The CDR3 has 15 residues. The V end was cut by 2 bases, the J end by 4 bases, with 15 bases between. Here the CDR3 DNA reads TGTGCCTGGAGTATGCAGGGGCTAGCAAATCAGCCCCAGCATTTT. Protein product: CAWSMQGLANQPQHF.

The CDR3 nucleotides read TGTGCCAGCAGTTTTGGGGAGAGTAGACAGGGTCAGTTCTTC. It translates to CASSFGESRQGQFF. The J gene is TRBJ2-1, the V gene TRBV28, with 7 bases fitting TRBD1. The trim removed 3 bases at V and 13 bases at J, leaving 12 bases unmatched. Germline-derived CDR1 and CDR2 are MDHEN and SYDVKM. CDR3 length: 14 residues.

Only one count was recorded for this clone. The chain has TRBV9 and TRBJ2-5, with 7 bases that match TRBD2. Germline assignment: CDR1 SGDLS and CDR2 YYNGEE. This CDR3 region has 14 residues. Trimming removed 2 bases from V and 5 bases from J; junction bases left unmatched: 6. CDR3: CASSVWGGSETQYF. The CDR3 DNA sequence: TGTGCCAGCAGCGTGTGGGGGGGGAGCGAGACCCAGTACTTC. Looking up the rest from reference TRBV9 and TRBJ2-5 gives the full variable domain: DSGVTQTPKHLITATGQRVTLRCSPRSGDLSVYWYQQSLDQGLQFLIQYYNGEERAKGNILERFSAQQFPDLHSELNLSSLELGDSALYFCASSVWGGSETQYFGPGTRLLVL.

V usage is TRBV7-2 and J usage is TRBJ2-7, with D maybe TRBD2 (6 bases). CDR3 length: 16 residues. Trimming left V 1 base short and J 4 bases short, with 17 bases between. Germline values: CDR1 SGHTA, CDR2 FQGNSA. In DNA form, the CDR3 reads TGTGCCAGCAGCTTAGAGTTTTGGGGGACTTCGTACGAGCAGTACTTC. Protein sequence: CASSLEFWGTSYEQYF. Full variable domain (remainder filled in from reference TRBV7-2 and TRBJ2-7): GAGVSQSPSNKVTEKGKDVELRCDPISGHTALYWYRQSLGQGLEFLIYFQGNSAPDKSGLPSDRFSAERTGGSVSTLTIQRTQQEDSAVYLCASSLEFWGTSYEQYFGPGTRLTVT.

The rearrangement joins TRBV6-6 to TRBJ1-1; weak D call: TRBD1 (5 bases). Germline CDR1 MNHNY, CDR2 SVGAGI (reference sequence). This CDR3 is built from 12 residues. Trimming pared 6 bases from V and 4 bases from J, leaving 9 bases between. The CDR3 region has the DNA TGTGCCAGCAGCCCCCAGGGCACTGAAGCTTTCTTT. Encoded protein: CASSPQGTEAFF.

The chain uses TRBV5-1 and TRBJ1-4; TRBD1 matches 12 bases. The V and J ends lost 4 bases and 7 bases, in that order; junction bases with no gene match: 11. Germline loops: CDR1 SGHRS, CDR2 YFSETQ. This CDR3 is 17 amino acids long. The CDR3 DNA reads TGCGCCAGCAGCGCCGGGACAGGGGGCCTTCGGATTGAAAAACTGTTTTTT. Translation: CASSAGTGGLRIEKLFF.

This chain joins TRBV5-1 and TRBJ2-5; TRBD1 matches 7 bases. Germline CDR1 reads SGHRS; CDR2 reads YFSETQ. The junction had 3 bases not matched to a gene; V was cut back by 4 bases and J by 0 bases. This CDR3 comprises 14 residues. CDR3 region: CASSTQGDQETQYF. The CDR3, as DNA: TGCGCCAGCAGCACCCAGGGGGACCAAGAGACCCAGTACTTC.

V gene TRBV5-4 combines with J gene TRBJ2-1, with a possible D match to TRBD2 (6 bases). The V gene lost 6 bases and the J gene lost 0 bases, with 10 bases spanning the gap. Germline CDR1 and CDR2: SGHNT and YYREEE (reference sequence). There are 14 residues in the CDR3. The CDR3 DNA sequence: TGTGCCAGCAAACTGACTAGCTCCTACAATGAGCAGTTCTTC. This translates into CASKLTSSYNEQFF.

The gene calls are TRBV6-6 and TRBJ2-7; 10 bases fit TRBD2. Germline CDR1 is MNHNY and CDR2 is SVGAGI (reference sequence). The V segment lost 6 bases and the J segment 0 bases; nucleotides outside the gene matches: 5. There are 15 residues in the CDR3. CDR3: CASRPLAGYSYEQYF. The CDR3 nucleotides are TGTGCCAGCAGGCCACTAGCGGGGTACTCCTACGAGCAGTACTTC.

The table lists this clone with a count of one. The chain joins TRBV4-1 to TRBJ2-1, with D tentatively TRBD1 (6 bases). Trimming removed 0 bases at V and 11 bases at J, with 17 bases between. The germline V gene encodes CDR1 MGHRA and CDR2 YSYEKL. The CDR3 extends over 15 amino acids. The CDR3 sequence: CASSQDHQGSSQQFF. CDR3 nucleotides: TGCGCCAGCAGCCAAGATCATCAGGGGTCTAGCCAGCAGTTCTTC.

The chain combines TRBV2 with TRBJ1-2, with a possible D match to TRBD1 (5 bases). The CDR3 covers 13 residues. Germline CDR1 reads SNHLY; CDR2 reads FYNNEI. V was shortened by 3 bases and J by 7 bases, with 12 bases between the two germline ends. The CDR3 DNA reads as TGTGCCAGCAGTGACGACAGCCCTGGTGGCTACACCTTC. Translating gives CASSDDSPGGYTF.

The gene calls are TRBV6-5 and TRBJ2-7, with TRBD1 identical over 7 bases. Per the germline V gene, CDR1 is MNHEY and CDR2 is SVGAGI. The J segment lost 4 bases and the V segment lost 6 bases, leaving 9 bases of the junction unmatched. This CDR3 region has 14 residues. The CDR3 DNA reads TGTGCCAGCAGCCAAACCGGGACAGTGTACGAGCAGTACTTC. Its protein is CASSQTGTVYEQYF.

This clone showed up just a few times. The CDR3 coding sequence is TGTGCCAGCAGCTCCTTGAGACAGGGAACCGGGGAGCTGTTTTTT. Protein sequence: CASSSLRQGTGELFF. This sequence joins TRBV11-2 and TRBJ2-2; TRBD1 agrees at 7 bases. The germline V gene has CDR1 SGHAT and CDR2 FQNNGV. Losses at the gene ends were 4 bases for V and 5 bases for J; bases not matched to a gene: 7. The CDR3 totals 15 residues.

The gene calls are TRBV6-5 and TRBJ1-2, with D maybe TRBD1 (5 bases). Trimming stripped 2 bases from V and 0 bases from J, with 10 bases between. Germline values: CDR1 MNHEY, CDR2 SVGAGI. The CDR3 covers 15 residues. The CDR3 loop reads CASSYIQGANYGYTF. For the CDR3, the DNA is TGTGCCAGCAGTTACATTCAGGGCGCTAACTATGGCTACACCTTC.

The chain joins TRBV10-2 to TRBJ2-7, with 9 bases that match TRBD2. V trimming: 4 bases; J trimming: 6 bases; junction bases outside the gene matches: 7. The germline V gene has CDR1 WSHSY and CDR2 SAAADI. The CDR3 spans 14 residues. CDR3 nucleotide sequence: TGCGCCAGCAGTGCGGGACTAGCCGGGTCCGAGCAGTACTTC. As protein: CASSAGLAGSEQYF.

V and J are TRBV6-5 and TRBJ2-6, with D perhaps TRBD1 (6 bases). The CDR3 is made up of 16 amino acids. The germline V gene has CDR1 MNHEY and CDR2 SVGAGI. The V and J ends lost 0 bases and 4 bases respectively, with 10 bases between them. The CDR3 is CASSYSRDTGANVLTF. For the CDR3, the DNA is TGTGCCAGCAGTTACTCGAGGGACACCGGGGCCAACGTCCTGACTTTC.

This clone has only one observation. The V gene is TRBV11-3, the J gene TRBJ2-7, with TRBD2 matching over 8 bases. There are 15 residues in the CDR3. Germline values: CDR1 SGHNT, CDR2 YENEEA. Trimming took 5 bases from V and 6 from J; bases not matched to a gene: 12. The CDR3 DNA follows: TGTGCCAGCAGCCCCAGGGAGCGGGAGCTAAGCGAGCAGTACTTC. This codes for CASSPRERELSEQYF.

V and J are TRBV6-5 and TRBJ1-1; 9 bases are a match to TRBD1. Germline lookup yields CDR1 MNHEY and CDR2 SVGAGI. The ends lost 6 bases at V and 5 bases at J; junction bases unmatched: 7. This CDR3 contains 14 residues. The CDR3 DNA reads TGTGCCAGCAGCCGCACAGGGGGCACGACTGAAGCTTTCTTT. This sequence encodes CASSRTGGTTEAFF.

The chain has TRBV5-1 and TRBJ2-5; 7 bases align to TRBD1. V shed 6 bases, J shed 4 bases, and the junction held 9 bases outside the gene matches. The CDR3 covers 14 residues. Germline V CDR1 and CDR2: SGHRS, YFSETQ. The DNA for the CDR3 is TGCGCCAGCATTGACAGGGAGCGTGCAGAGACCCAGTACTTC. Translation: CASIDRERAETQYF.

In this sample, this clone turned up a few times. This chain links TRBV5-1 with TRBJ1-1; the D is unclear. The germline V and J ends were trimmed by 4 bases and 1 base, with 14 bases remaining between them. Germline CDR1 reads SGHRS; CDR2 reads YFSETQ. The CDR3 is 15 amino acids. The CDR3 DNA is TGCGCCAGCAGCCAGTCCGTCACGCAGAACACTGAAGCTTTCTTT. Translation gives CASSQSVTQNTEAFF.

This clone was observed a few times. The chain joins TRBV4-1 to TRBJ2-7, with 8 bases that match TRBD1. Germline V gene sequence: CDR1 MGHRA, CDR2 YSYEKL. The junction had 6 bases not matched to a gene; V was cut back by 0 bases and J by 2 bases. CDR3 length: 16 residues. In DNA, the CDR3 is TGCGCCAGCAGCCAAGAACCGACAGGGGAGCCCTACGAGCAGTACTTC. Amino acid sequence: CASSQEPTGEPYEQYF.

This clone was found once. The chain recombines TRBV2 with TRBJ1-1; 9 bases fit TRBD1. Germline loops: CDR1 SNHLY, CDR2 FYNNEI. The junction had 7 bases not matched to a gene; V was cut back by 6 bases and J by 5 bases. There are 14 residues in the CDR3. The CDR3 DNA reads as TGTGCCAGCAGGTTACAGGGGGCGGGGACTGAAGCTTTCTTT. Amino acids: CASRLQGAGTEAFF. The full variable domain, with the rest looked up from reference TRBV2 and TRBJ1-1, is EPEVTQTPSHQVTQMGQEVILRCVPISNHLYFYWYRQILGQKVEFLVSFYNNEISEKSEIFDDQFSVERPDGSNFTLKIRSTKLEDSAMYFCASRLQGAGTEAFFGQGTRLTVV.

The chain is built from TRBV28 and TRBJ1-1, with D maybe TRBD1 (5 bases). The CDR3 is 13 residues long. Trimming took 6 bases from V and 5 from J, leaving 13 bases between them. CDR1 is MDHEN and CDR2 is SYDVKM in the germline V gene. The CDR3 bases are TGTGCCAGCAGACCCAGGGTTCGGACTGAAGCTTTCTTT. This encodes CASRPRVRTEAFF.

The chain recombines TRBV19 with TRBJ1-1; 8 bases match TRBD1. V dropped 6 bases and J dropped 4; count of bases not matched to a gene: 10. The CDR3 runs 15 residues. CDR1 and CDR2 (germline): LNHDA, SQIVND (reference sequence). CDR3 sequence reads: CASRGGAGGGTEAFF. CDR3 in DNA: TGTGCCAGTAGGGGAGGGGCAGGGGGCGGCACTGAAGCTTTCTTT.

CDR3 sequence reads: CASSLSGQGPGKLFF. CDR3 sequence (DNA): TGTGCCAGCAGTTTATCAGGACAGGGGCCGGGGAAACTGTTTTTT. The chain has TRBV27 and TRBJ1-4; 9 bases align to TRBD1. Germline lookup yields CDR1 MNHEY and CDR2 SMNVEV (reference sequence). This CDR3 is 15 amino acids long. The V and J ends lost 0 bases and 11 bases, in that order; junction bases with no gene match: 7.